What follows describes a single T cell receptor (beta chain). This receptor's antigen is unknown. Nothing much larger sits one base from this clone, and base qualities are not available. This sample stems from a study of blood T cell repertoires in COVID-19 (dated by TCRdb to about 2020). In the study overall: Samples from collaborators originated in the United States, Italy and Spain and spanned both the acute and convalescent phases of COVID-19. The prospective study material was composed of cDNA or gDNA derived from T cells, B-cell-depleted T cells, or PBMCs. Deeply sampled blood TCRbeta repertoires from subjects exposed to, actively infected with, or recovered from COVID-19 were included in the dataset. The repertoires were released in a freely available public database meant as a resource for research on the immune response to SARS-CoV-2. Samples were obtained from the ongoing ImmuneRACE study (first 160 participants) and from about 1,300 subjects provided by 6 global collaborators. The sample metadata nearly always contained a de-identified subject ID, COVID-19 status, age in years and sex. Where HLA class I and class II types were available, the types were taken from metadata supplied by the sample provider, not from assay-based typing.

The immunoSEQ Assay, a bias-controlled multiplex PCR, was used to amplify TCRbeta CDR3 regions from genomic DNA. The authors processed their data as follows. Nucleated cell counts per sample were estimated from amplification of reference gene primers within the assay. Sequence reads were collapsed and filtered to measure the absolute abundance of every unique TCRbeta CDR3 rearrangement. For each sample, productive Simpson clonality was calculated as the square root of Simpson's diversity index over productive rearrangements. The table comes from immuneACCESS by way of TCRdb, which keeps in-frame sequences with V and J called. Part of the clones is missing from these tables; in studies checked, under half for an unresolved V gene and the rest for unknown reasons. The DNA was the basis for D and trimming; V, J and clone size are from that table. The sample table lists around 310,000 clones, roughly 90% of them with a count of one. The leading ten clones occupy approximately 4% of the sample.

Here is what the overall study found, with its caveats: Clinical and demographic metadata were provided uncurated, with the amount varying by source and participant.

From a lookup of the germline V gene, CDR1 and CDR2 are KGHSH and LQKENI. Including the terminal cysteine and phenylalanine, the CDR3 comprises 13 residues. The sequence is cut down to CDR3 DNA, 39 bases in frame from base 1. V is pruned by 2 bases and J by 3 bases, leaving 0 bases of the junction without a gene match. Collaborating institutions collected whole blood in K2EDTA tubes following their own protocols. Collaborator samples were shipped for TCRbeta analysis as frozen whole blood, isolated PBMCs, or DNA extracted from either sample type. The chain uses TRBV18 and TRBJ2-5; the central 7 bases match TRBD1. The receptor comes from a woman between 50 and 59 years old with active or convalescent COVID-19. Sequencing input: peripheral blood. CDR3 protein: CASSPGTEETQYF. The sequenced DNA: TGTGCCAGCTCACCAGGGACAGAAGAGACCCAGTACTTC.